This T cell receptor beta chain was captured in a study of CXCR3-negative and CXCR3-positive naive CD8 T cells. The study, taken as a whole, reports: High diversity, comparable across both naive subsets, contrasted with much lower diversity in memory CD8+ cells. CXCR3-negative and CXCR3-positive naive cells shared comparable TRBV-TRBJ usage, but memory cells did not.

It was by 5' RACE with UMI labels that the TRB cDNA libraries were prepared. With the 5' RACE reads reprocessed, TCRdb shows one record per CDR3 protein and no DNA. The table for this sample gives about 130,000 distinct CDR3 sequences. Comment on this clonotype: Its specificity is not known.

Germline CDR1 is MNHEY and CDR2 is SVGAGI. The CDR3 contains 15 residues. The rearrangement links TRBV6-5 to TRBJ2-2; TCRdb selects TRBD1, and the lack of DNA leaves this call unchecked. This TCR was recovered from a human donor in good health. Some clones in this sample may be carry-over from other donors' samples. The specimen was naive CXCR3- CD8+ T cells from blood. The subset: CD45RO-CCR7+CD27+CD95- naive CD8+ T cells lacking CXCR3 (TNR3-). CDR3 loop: CASSYSDRVAGELFF.